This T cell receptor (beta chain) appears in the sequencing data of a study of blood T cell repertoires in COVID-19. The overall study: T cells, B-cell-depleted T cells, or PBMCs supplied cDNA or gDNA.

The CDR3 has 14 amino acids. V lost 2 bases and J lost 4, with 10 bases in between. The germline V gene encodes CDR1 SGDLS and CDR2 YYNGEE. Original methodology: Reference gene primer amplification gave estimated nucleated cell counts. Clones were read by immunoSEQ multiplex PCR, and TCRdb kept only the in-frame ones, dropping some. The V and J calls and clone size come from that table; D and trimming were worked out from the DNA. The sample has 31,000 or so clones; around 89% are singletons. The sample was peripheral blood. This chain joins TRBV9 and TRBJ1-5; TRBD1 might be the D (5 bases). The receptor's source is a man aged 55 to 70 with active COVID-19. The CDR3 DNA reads TGTGCCAGCAGCGTCGGGGGGACTAATCAGCCCCAGCATTTT. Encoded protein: CASSVGGTNQPQHF.